The rows below give T cell receptor beta chains drawn from one sample of a study of blood T cell repertoires in COVID-19. Clones were sequenced by immunoSEQ multiplex PCR, and TCRdb holds only the in-frame ones, with some missing. The profile covers 110,000 or so clones, with approximately 85% appearing a single time and 12% taken by the ten largest. The specimen sequenced was peripheral blood. The receptor source for this set is a human donor in a cohort sampled during active COVID-19. The conserved cysteine and the conserved F or W are not part of the CDR3 here.

v_gene: TRBV6-5; CDR3aa: ASRGLSSYNSPLH
v_gene: TRBV7-6; CDR3aa: ASSPRGGANTGELF
v_gene: TRBV5-6; CDR3aa: ASSRNGDRGWDEQY
v_gene: TRBV6-2/TRBV6-3; CDR3aa: ASIPLAGTYEQY
v_gene: TRBV6-2/TRBV6-3; CDR3aa: ASSYTPTIPNTEAF
v_gene: TRBV28; CDR3aa: ASSDGSTVFNSPLH
v_gene: TRBV13; CDR3aa: ASSFRGGTEAF
v_gene: TRBV3-1/TRBV3-2; CDR3aa: ASSQVGLAGSTDTQY
v_gene: TRBV2; CDR3aa: ASSVGTGGTREQY
v_gene: TRBV7-9; CDR3aa: ASSYSGGVYNEQF
v_gene: TRBV18; CDR3aa: ASSPLASGGPRGKNIQY
v_gene: TRBV28; CDR3aa: ASSYPGKDTGELF
v_gene: TRBV29-1; CDR3aa: SVGGSEKGAGTTEAF